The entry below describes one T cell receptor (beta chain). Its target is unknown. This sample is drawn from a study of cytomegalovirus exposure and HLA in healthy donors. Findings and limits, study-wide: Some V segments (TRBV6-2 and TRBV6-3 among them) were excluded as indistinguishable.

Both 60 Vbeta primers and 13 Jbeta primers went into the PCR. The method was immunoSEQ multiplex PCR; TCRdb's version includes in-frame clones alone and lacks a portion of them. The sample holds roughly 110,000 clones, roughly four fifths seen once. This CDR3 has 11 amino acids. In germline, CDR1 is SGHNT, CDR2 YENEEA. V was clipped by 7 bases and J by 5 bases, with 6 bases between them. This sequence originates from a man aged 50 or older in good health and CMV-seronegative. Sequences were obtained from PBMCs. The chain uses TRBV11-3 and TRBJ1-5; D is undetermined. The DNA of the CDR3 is TGTGCCAGCACCGTTCATCAGCCCCAGCATTTT. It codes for CASTVHQPQHF.